A single sample gave rise to the 8 T cell receptor beta chains below, sequenced in a study of blood T cell repertoires in COVID-19. Data came from immunoSEQ multiplex PCR; TCRdb stores just in-frame clones and leaves some out. The sample includes roughly 150,000 clones, 90% to 95% seen only once; the top ten take about 2%. Sequenced sample: peripheral blood. The receptors originated from a woman aged 55 to 70 with COVID-19, enrolled during active disease.

The chain couples TRBV19 to TRBJ1-5; 9 positions agree with TRBD1. The CDR3 length is 17 residues. CDR1 and CDR2 (germline): LNHDA, SQIVND (reference sequence). Trimming removed 1 base from V and 4 bases from J; junction bases left unmatched: 8. CDR3 in amino acids: CASSIGPGTGLNQPQHF. CDR3 bases: TGTGCCAGTAGTATAGGGCCCGGGACAGGGTTAAATCAGCCCCAGCATTTT.

The chain is built from TRBV27 and TRBJ2-1, with a tentative D call TRBD1 (6 bases). The ends were cut back, 4 bases at V and 9 bases at J, with 10 bases in the middle. The germline V gene encodes CDR1 MNHEY and CDR2 SMNVEV (reference sequence). This CDR3 is 12 amino acids long. CDR3 sequence: CASSYRAGEQFF. CDR3 nucleotide sequence: TGTGCCAGCAGTTACAGGGCGGGTGAGCAGTTCTTC.

V gene TRBV7-8 combines with J gene TRBJ1-5; 10 bases align to TRBD1. V gave up 5 bases and J gave up 1 base; unmatched junction bases: 8. This CDR3 is built from 17 residues. CDR1 and CDR2 from the germline V gene are SGHVS and FQNEAQ. This CDR3 is CASSPDRGRRSNQPQHF. The CDR3 nucleotides are TGTGCCAGCAGCCCTGACAGGGGGCGAAGAAGCAATCAGCCCCAGCATTTT.

The gene calls are TRBV5-4 and TRBJ2-3, with D possibly matching TRBD1 (6 bases). The CDR3 has 15 residues. V lost 3 bases, J lost 3 bases, and 14 bases lay in between. Germline V gives CDR1 SGHNT, CDR2 YYREEE (reference sequence). The CDR3 DNA reads TGTGCCAGCAGCTCGGGCAGGGGCGGTACAGATACGCAGTATTTT. As protein: CASSSGRGGTDTQYF.

The chain carries TRBV19 and TRBJ1-2; a possible D gene is TRBD1 (5 bases). Trimming took 7 bases from V and 0 from J, leaving 9 bases between them. There are 13 residues in the CDR3. CDR1 and CDR2 (germline): LNHDA, SQIVND (reference sequence). The CDR3 here is CASTDTANYGYTF. The CDR3 bases are TGTGCCAGTACGGACACAGCTAACTATGGCTACACCTTC. Combining the CDR3 with reference TRBV19 and TRBJ1-2 gives the whole variable domain DGGITQSPKYLFRKEGQNVTLSCEQNLNHDAMYWYRQDPGQGLRLIYYSQIVNDFQKGDIAEGYSVSREKKESFPLTVTSAQKNPTAFYLCASTDTANYGYTFGSGTRLTVV.

The CDR3 here is CAISMGQTSNSPLHF. CDR3 nucleotide sequence: TGTGCCATCAGCATGGGACAGACCTCGAATTCACCCCTCCACTTT. This chain joins TRBV10-3 and TRBJ1-6; 7 bases fit TRBD1. The CDR3 length is 15 residues. V lost 6 bases and J lost 7; bases outside the gene matches: 9. The germline V gene has CDR1 ENHRY and CDR2 SYGVKD.

CDR3 in DNA: TGTGCCAGCAGCGGCCGCGGCTATAGCAATCAGCCCCAGCATTTT. This codes for CASSGRGYSNQPQHF. This chain uses TRBV7-2 with TRBJ1-5; D is undetermined. The CDR3 extends over 15 amino acids. Germline V gene sequence: CDR1 SGHTA, CDR2 FQGNSA. Trimming took off 5 bases at V and 0 bases at J, with 11 bases between the two ends. Based on the CDR3 plus reference TRBV7-2 and TRBJ1-5, the full variable domain is GAGVSQSPSNKVTEKGKDVELRCDPISGHTALYWYRQSLGQGLEFLIYFQGNSAPDKSGLPSDRFSAERTGGSVSTLTIQRTQQEDSAVYLCASSGRGYSNQPQHFGDGTRLSIL.

A single count supports this clone. The chain employs TRBV19 and TRBJ2-5; the match to TRBD2 covers 13 bases. The germline V gene encodes CDR1 LNHDA and CDR2 SQIVND (reference sequence). CDR3 length: 15 amino acids. V lost 4 bases and J lost 4; bases outside the gene matches: 3. CDR3 residues: CASSKTSGGSETQYF. CDR3 bases: TGTGCCAGTAGTAAGACTAGCGGGGGGTCAGAGACCCAGTACTTC.